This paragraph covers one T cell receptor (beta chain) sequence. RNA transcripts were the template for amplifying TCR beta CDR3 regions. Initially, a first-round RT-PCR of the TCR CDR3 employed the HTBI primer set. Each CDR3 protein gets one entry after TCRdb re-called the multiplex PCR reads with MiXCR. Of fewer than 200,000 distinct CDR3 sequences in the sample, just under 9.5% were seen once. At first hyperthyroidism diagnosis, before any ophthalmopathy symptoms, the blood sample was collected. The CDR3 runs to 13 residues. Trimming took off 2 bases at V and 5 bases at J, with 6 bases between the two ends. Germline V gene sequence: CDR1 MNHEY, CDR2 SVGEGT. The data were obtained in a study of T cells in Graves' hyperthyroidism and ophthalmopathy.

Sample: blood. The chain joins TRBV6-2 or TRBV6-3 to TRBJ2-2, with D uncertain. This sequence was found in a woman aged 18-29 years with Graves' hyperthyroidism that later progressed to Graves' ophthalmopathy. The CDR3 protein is CASSYVETGELFF. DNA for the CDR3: TGTGCCAGCAGTTACGTAGAGACCGGGGAGCTGTTTTTT.